Listed here are 27 T cell receptor beta chains from one sample, sequenced in a study of T cell repertoires in cytomegalovirus infection. TCRdb processed the reads anew with MiXCR; each CDR3 protein has one entry. Of 800,000 to 950,000 distinct CDR3 sequences in the sample, approximately 30% were seen once. Their specific antigens are unknown. The material sequenced was cultured CD8+ T cells from PBMCs, taken from culture after CMV antigen stimulation. The receptors come from a human donor in good health (CMV status not recorded). Some clones in this sample may be carry-over from other donors' samples.

V usage is TRBV27 and J usage is TRBJ2-5; D gene ambiguous. The CDR3 is 14 residues long. Germline-derived CDR1 and CDR2 are MNHEY and SMNVEV (reference sequence). V lost 6 bases to trimming and J lost 2 bases, with 13 bases between them. For the CDR3, the DNA is TGTGCCAGCAGGAAGCTGGGAAAACAAGAGACCCAGTACTTC. Encoded protein: CASRKLGKQETQYF.

This clonotype was picked up a small number of times. V usage is TRBV29-1 and J usage is TRBJ1-2; D gene uncertain. This CDR3 has 12 residues. Trimming took 0 bases from V and 13 from J, leaving 15 bases between them. The germline V gene encodes CDR1 SQVTM and CDR2 ANQGSEA. CDR3 coding DNA: TGCAGCGTTGAAGATCCCCTACCGTATAGCACCTTC. Residues: CSVEDPLPYSTF. The complete variable domain, with remaining parts taken from reference TRBV29-1 and TRBJ1-2, reads SAVISQKPSRDICQRGTSLTIQCQVDSQVTMMFWYRQQPGQSLTLIATANQGSEATYESGFVIDKFPISRPNLTFSTLTVSNMSPEDSSIYLCSVEDPLPYSTFGSGTRLTVV.

The chain carries TRBV4-1 and TRBJ2-1; TRBD2 matches at 7 bases. V shed 3 bases, J shed 9 bases, and the junction held 5 bases outside the gene matches. Germline V gives CDR1 MGHRA, CDR2 YSYEKL. The CDR3 extends over 13 amino acids. The CDR3 spells CASSHSSGAEQFF. As DNA, the CDR3 is TGCGCCAGCAGCCACTCTAGCGGCGCTGAGCAGTTCTTC.

This clonotype was detected ten times or more. The chain is built from TRBV7-2 and TRBJ2-1; D may be TRBD1 (6 bases). V was clipped by 3 bases and J by 6 bases, with 6 bases between them. The CDR3 has 12 residues. Germline V gene sequence: CDR1 SGHTA, CDR2 FQGNSA. The CDR3 is CASSLGANEQFF. The CDR3 DNA sequence: TGTGCCAGCAGCTTGGGGGCCAATGAGCAGTTCTTC.

In this sample, this clonotype turned up many times. The genes are TRBV2 and TRBJ1-3; possibly TRBD1 for D (6 bases). Germline values: CDR1 SNHLY, CDR2 FYNNEI. The CDR3 runs 17 residues. The V and J ends lost 7 bases and 0 bases respectively, with 19 bases between them. The DNA for the CDR3 is TGTGCCAGCACCGTTATTGTGGGGGCTTTCTCTGGAAACACCATATATTTT. It specifies CASTVIVGAFSGNTIYF.

This clonotype was found a few times. The chain recombines TRBV7-6 with TRBJ2-7, with unresolved D. This CDR3 is 14 amino acids long. Germline assignment: CDR1 SGHVS and CDR2 FNYEAQ. The V end was cut by 2 bases, the J end by 6 bases, with 14 bases between. The CDR3 loop reads CASSLTRGAGEQYF. CDR3 bases: TGTGCCAGCAGCTTAACCCGAGGTGCCGGCGAGCAGTACTTC.

This clonotype was observed at least ten times. The rearrangement joins TRBV6-1 to TRBJ1-5; a weak D match, TRBD1 (6 bases). Trimming removed 1 base from V and 6 bases from J, with 13 bases in between. This CDR3 has 15 residues. CDR1 is MNHNS and CDR2 is SASEGT in the germline V gene. Here the CDR3 DNA reads TGTGCCAGCAGTGAAGGGGCGGGGGGCAGTCAGCCCCAGCATTTT. This sequence encodes CASSEGAGGSQPQHF.

This clonotype appeared a few times. The chain uses TRBV19 and TRBJ2-1, with TRBD2 matching over 7 bases. With 5 bases clipped from V and 8 bases from J, the junction kept 12 bases outside the gene matches. The CDR3 spans 15 residues. CDR1 is LNHDA, CDR2 SQIVND, per germline (reference sequence). CDR3: CASSPRGAGVYEQFF. CDR3 nucleotide sequence: TGTGCCAGTAGTCCCCGAGGGGCGGGGGTCTATGAGCAGTTCTTC.

The chain recombines TRBV6-5 with TRBJ1-2; 7 bases align to TRBD1. V was clipped by 7 bases and J by 10 bases; unmatched bases: 15. CDR1 and CDR2 from the germline V gene are MNHEY and SVGAGI. The CDR3 has 14 residues. The CDR3, as DNA: TGTGCCAGCACTATAACCTCAGGGACAGACTCCTACACCTTC. Its translation: CASTITSGTDSYTF.

This sequence joins TRBV19 and TRBJ2-2, with D possibly TRBD2 on 5 matching bases. The germline V gene encodes CDR1 LNHDA and CDR2 SQIVND (reference sequence). Trimming cost V 7 bases and J 0 bases, with 12 bases left between them. The CDR3 is 15 residues long. The CDR3 region has the DNA TGTGCCAGTAAAGAGAGGGTTTCGAACACCGGGGAGCTGTTTTTT. It yields the protein CASKERVSNTGELFF.

Many counts were recorded for this clonotype. The chain employs TRBV7-6 and TRBJ1-2; 11 positions agree with TRBD1. Germline CDR1 SGHVS, CDR2 FNYEAQ. CDR3 length equals 19 residues. Unmatched junction bases numbered 17, after V lost 5 bases and J lost 3 bases. The DNA of the CDR3 is TGTGCCAGCAGCCTGGCCGAGGACAGGGGGCTTCTAGAGGACTATGGCTACACCTTC. Residues: CASSLAEDRGLLEDYGYTF. The variable domain in full, with the rest retrieved from reference TRBV7-6 and TRBJ1-2, is GAGVSQSPRYKVTKRGQDVALRCDPISGHVSLYWYRQALGQGPEFLTYFNYEAQQDKSGLPNDRFSAERPEGSISTLTIQRTEQRDSAMYRCASSLAEDRGLLEDYGYTFGSGTRLTVV.

This clonotype came up a few times. The V call is TRBV7-9, the J call TRBJ2-1; D may be TRBD2 (5 bases). V was shortened by 0 bases and J by 9 bases, with 12 bases between the two germline ends. Germline V gives CDR1 SEHNR, CDR2 FQNEAQ (reference sequence). The CDR3 is 14 amino acids. CDR3 loop: CASSLAQGGGEQFF. The CDR3 DNA sequence: TGTGCCAGCAGCTTAGCACAAGGAGGAGGTGAGCAGTTCTTC.

This clonotype was seen only a few times. V and J are TRBV2 and TRBJ1-4; maybe TRBD1 (5 bases). Germline assignment: CDR1 SNHLY and CDR2 FYNNEI. The CDR3 is 15 residues long. Trimming left V 5 bases short and J 6 bases short, with 16 bases between. CDR3 sequence: CASSPPRQIDEKLFF. Written as DNA, the CDR3 is TGTGCCAGCAGTCCCCCGAGACAGATCGATGAAAAACTGTTTTTT. The entire variable domain, with the rest obtained from reference TRBV2 and TRBJ1-4, is as follows: EPEVTQTPSHQVTQMGQEVILRCVPISNHLYFYWYRQILGQKVEFLVSFYNNEISEKSEIFDDQFSVERPDGSNFTLKIRSTKLEDSAMYFCASSPPRQIDEKLFFGSGTQLSVL.

A few counts support this clonotype. This chain joins TRBV4-1 and TRBJ2-1, with 8 bases identical to TRBD1. This CDR3 comprises 15 residues. The V gene end was trimmed by 0 bases and the J gene end by 6 bases; junction bases not matched to a gene: 4. The germline CDR1 and CDR2 sequences are MGHRA and YSYEKL. The DNA for the CDR3 is TGCGCCAGCAGCCAAGAGAGTACAGGGGGCAATGAGCAGTTCTTC. It specifies CASSQESTGGNEQFF.

This clonotype has a count of ten or more. V and J are TRBV7-9 and TRBJ1-3; no firm D call. CDR1 is SEHNR, CDR2 FQNEAQ, per germline (reference sequence). Trimming shortened V by 5 bases and J by 0 bases, and 8 bases separated the two germline ends. The CDR3 has 14 amino acids. The CDR3 reads CASSPPSSGNTIYF. The CDR3 DNA reads TGTGCCAGCAGCCCCCCCAGCTCTGGAAACACCATATATTTT.

This clonotype was seen only a few times. This chain connects TRBV7-2 to TRBJ2-1; a possible D gene is TRBD2 (6 bases). Looked up from germline, CDR1 is SGHTA and CDR2 is FQGNSA. The CDR3 spans 20 residues. V was trimmed by 1 base and J by 0 bases, leaving 22 bases between them. The CDR3 reads CASSLEAGLWGDVSYNEQFF. DNA of the CDR3: TGTGCCAGCAGCTTAGAGGCAGGATTATGGGGGGATGTCTCCTACAATGAGCAGTTCTTC. Supplemented by reference TRBV7-2 and TRBJ2-1, the full variable domain reads GAGVSQSPSNKVTEKGKDVELRCDPISGHTALYWYRQSLGQGLEFLIYFQGNSAPDKSGLPSDRFSAERTGGSVSTLTIQRTQQEDSAVYLCASSLEAGLWGDVSYNEQFFGPGTRLTVL.

This clonotype has at least ten counts. The V and J genes are TRBV7-9 and TRBJ2-5, with 7 bases aligning to TRBD1. With V trimmed by 11 bases and J by 4 bases, 13 bases remained unmatched. Germline loops: CDR1 SEHNR, CDR2 FQNEAQ (reference sequence). CDR3 length: 14 residues. In nucleotides, the CDR3 is TGTGCCTCTCGGGGACAGTCTGGAAGAGAGACCCAGTACTTC. Its translation is CASRGQSGRETQYF.

The gene calls are TRBV6-2 or TRBV6-3 and TRBJ2-7; D gene unclear. Germline V CDR1 and CDR2: MNHEY, SVGEGT. V was pared by 2 bases and J by 0 bases, with 5 bases between. The CDR3 extends over 13 amino acids. The CDR3 region is CASSYEISYEQYV. CDR3 coding DNA: TGTGCCAGCAGTTACGAAATCTCCTACGAGCAGTACGTC.

The gene calls are TRBV29-1 and TRBJ1-1; 7 bases map to TRBD1. Germline V gene lookup returns CDR1 SQVTM and CDR2 ANQGSEA. After removal of 1 base from V and 3 bases from J, the junction contained 14 bases not matched to a gene. The CDR3 covers 17 residues. CDR3 DNA: TGCAGCGTTGAAGGAATAGGGGGCGCGGATGGATACACTGAAGCTTTCTTT. Amino acid sequence: CSVEGIGGADGYTEAFF. Supplemented by reference TRBV29-1 and TRBJ1-1, the full variable domain reads SAVISQKPSRDICQRGTSLTIQCQVDSQVTMMFWYRQQPGQSLTLIATANQGSEATYESGFVIDKFPISRPNLTFSTLTVSNMSPEDSSIYLCSVEGIGGADGYTEAFFGQGTRLTVV.

In its sample, this clonotype was seen a few times. This chain uses TRBV29-1 with TRBJ2-7; the D gene could be TRBD1 or TRBD2 (5 bases each). The CDR3 length is 13 residues. V was shortened by 5 bases and J by 5 bases, with 16 bases between the two germline ends. Germline values: CDR1 SQVTM, CDR2 ANQGSEA. CDR3 DNA sequence: TGCAGCGTTACCTGGGGGATATCGAACGAGCAGTACTTC. Its protein product is CSVTWGISNEQYF.

The genes are TRBV12-3 or TRBV12-4 and TRBJ2-2; 13 nucleotides align to TRBD2. The CDR3 runs 16 residues. Trimming cost V 5 bases and J 6 bases; bases outside gene matches: 6. This chain's CDR3 is CASSPPGLAGSGELFF. The CDR3 DNA is TGTGCCAGCAGTCCCCCGGGACTAGCGGGGTCCGGGGAGCTGTTTTTT.

Ten or more counts support this clonotype. The chain carries TRBV7-6 and TRBJ1-5; D call uncertain. Between the trimmed V and J ends, which lost 5 bases and 6 bases, there was a span of 20 bases. Germline CDR1 is SGHVS and CDR2 is FNYEAQ. The CDR3 has 16 amino acids. CDR3 residues: CASSPRPPEPGQPQHF. In nucleotides, the CDR3 is TGTGCCAGCAGCCCACGGCCACCAGAACCCGGTCAGCCCCAGCATTTT.

This clonotype was seen only once. A junction end diverges from the germline sequence, so it may reflect a read error. The chain couples TRBV12-5 to TRBJ2-7; D call uncertain. The V gene's germline CDR1 is LGHNT and CDR2 FRNRAP. This CDR3 contains 14 residues. CDR3 protein: CASGYSTEPYVQYF. CDR3 nucleotides: TGTGCTAGTGGTTATTCTACGGAACCCTACGTGCAGTACTTC.

V usage is TRBV5-4 and J usage is TRBJ2-7; 7 bases agree with TRBD2. After removal of 0 bases from V and 3 bases from J, the junction contained 6 bases not matched to a gene. CDR3 length: 15 residues. CDR1 and CDR2 (germline): SGHNT, YYREEE (reference sequence). Here the CDR3 reads CASSLAGEGIYEQYF. The CDR3 DNA reads as TGTGCCAGCAGCTTGGCGGGGGAGGGAATCTACGAGCAGTACTTC.

The chain carries TRBV7-2 and TRBJ1-2, with D hard to call. Looked up from germline, CDR1 is SGHTA and CDR2 is FQGNSA. V was pared by 1 base and J by 4 bases, with 13 bases between. The CDR3 runs 15 residues. The CDR3 DNA follows: TGTGCCAGCAGCTTAGGAACCCGGTACGGCTATGGCTACACCTTC. This encodes CASSLGTRYGYGYTF.

As regards this clonotype: An end of the junction differs from the germline gene, which may be a read error. The V gene is TRBV27, the J gene TRBJ1-5, with D unresolved. CDR1 is MNHEY, CDR2 SMNVEV, per germline (reference sequence). The CDR3 is made up of 13 amino acids. CDR3 in amino acids: CASASMGNRPQHF. Here the CDR3 DNA reads TGTGCCAGCGCCAGCATGGGCAATCGGCCCCAGCATTTT.

This clonotype was seen a handful of times. The chain links TRBV15 to TRBJ2-3; 8 positions agree with TRBD1. With 5 bases clipped from V and 1 base from J, the junction kept 11 bases outside the gene matches. CDR1 and CDR2 from the germline V gene are LNHNV and YYDKDF (reference sequence). The CDR3 contains 17 residues. The CDR3: CATSGTQGALGTDTQYF. Here the CDR3 DNA reads TGTGCCACCAGCGGCACCCAGGGGGCACTGGGCACAGATACGCAGTATTTT.